One TCR beta chain is described in this entry. Antigen specificity is unknown. The data derive from a study of OX40 agonist ivuxolimab in advanced cancers. Study-level information: Dosing consisted of intravenous ivuxolimab at 0.01 to 10 mg/kg every 2 weeks. Broader study findings: Expanded peripheral T cell antigen specificity was not determined.

The CDR3 loop spans 16 amino acids. The germline V gene encodes CDR1 SGDLS and CDR2 YYNGEE. V gave up 0 bases and J gave up 6 bases, with 17 bases separating them. The method was immunoSEQ multiplex PCR; TCRdb's version includes in-frame clones alone and lacks a portion of them. This sample carries around 140,000 clones, approximately 90% of them seen once, and the ten largest clones take about 1.1%. This sample comprised CD4+ or CD8+ T cells sorted from blood, obtained in a trial of the OX40 agonist ivuxolimab. The sequence was obtained from an adult with an advanced solid tumor such as melanoma, head and neck, liver or kidney cancer. The rearrangement joins TRBV9 to TRBJ2-3, with D possibly called TRBD1 or TRBD2 (6 bases each). CDR3 in DNA: TGTGCCAGCAGCGTAGGTGGCGGGACATCAGGGGATACGCAGTATTTT. Protein sequence: CASSVGGGTSGDTQYF.